The next 21 T cell receptor beta chains were all read from a single sample in a study of blood T cells in healthy people across ages. A second PCR, run for roughly 7 to 11 cycles, used a sample-barcoded 5' primer plus a J-beta primer mix. TCRdb independently ran MiXCR on the 5' RACE reads; one entry per CDR3 protein. The top ten clones hold around 14% of a sample with 600,000 or so distinct CDR3 sequences, roughly 30% of them seen once. The source material was blood. These receptors were obtained from an elderly woman in good health.

This clonotype was counted a few times. This chain links TRBV4-2 with TRBJ1-2; 8 nucleotides line up with TRBD1. Germline V gene lookup returns CDR1 LGHNA and CDR2 YNFKEQ. This CDR3 has 15 amino acids. J gave up 1 base and V 4 bases, and 5 bases lay outside the gene matches. Written as DNA, the CDR3 is TGTGCCAGCAGCCGCGGGGACAGGTTTAACTATGGCTACACCTTC. Translating gives CASSRGDRFNYGYTF.

This clonotype was counted many times. The CDR3 nucleotides are TGTGCCAGCAGCTTGGCGCCGGGAGTCTCCCGGGAGACCCAGTACTTC. Amino acid sequence: CASSLAPGVSRETQYF. The chain couples TRBV7-2 to TRBJ2-5, with D maybe TRBD2 (6 bases). Trimming left V 3 bases short and J 5 bases short, with 19 bases between. The CDR3 is 16 residues long. Germline CDR1 is SGHTA and CDR2 is FQGNSA. The whole variable domain, remainder taken from reference TRBV7-2 and TRBJ2-5, is GAGVSQSPSNKVTEKGKDVELRCDPISGHTALYWYRQSLGQGLEFLIYFQGNSAPDKSGLPSDRFSAERTGGSVSTLTIQRTQQEDSAVYLCASSLAPGVSRETQYFGPGTRLLVL.

This clonotype was picked up one time. This chain links TRBV3-1 with TRBJ2-5; 8 bases align to TRBD1. The J call may be wrong; the DNA end is better matched by TRBJ2-7. The CDR3 runs 14 residues. Germline-derived CDR1 and CDR2 are LGHDT and YNNKEL (reference sequence). CDR3 in DNA: TGTGCCAGCAGCCAACGGGACAGGCGCACCGAGCAGTACTTC. Its translation: CASSQRDRRTEQYF.

At least ten counts were recorded for this clonotype. The chain employs TRBV6-5 and TRBJ1-1, with no clear D. Germline assignment: CDR1 MNHEY and CDR2 SVGAGI. The CDR3 is 16 residues long. Trimming cost V 0 bases and J 1 base, with 12 bases left between them. Here the CDR3 reads CASSYSREIPNTEAFF. The CDR3 region has the DNA TGTGCCAGCAGTTACTCTAGGGAGATTCCGAACACTGAAGCTTTCTTT.

This clonotype occurred many times. The V and J genes are TRBV6-1 and TRBJ2-4; no clear D gene. Germline V CDR1 and CDR2: MNHNS, SASEGT. The CDR3 length is 16 residues. The V end lost 0 bases, the J end lost 0 bases, and 9 bases lay between the germline ends. The DNA for the CDR3 is TGTGCCAGCAGTGAAGCGGGGTTACTAGCCAAAAACATTCAGTACTTC. As protein: CASSEAGLLAKNIQYF.

V usage is TRBV10-3 and J usage is TRBJ1-4, with a possible D match to TRBD1 (5 bases). CDR3 length: 14 residues. Germline V CDR1 and CDR2: ENHRY, SYGVKD. V was shortened by 6 bases and J by 2 bases, with 10 bases between the two germline ends. The CDR3 loop reads CAISQGSTNEKLFF. CDR3 bases: TGTGCCATCAGCCAGGGTAGTACTAATGAAAAACTGTTTTTT.

This clonotype has at least ten counts. A clone one base away is much larger, so this may be a read error. The chain uses TRBV12-3 or TRBV12-4 and TRBJ2-5; 7 bases line up with TRBD1. The V segment lost 5 bases and the J segment 11 bases; nucleotides outside the gene matches: 23. The CDR3 totals 17 residues. CDR3 in DNA: TGTGCCAGCAGTATATGGACAGGCCCCGTCAGGTACAATGAGCAGTACTTC. This gives the protein CASSIWTGPVRYNEQYF.

This clonotype was observed many times. V gene TRBV30 combines with J gene TRBJ1-4; D is undetermined. The V gene's germline CDR1 is GTSNPN and CDR2 SVGIG (reference sequence). The CDR3 is 11 amino acids. V was cut by 0 bases and J by 8 bases, with 4 bases left in between. CDR3 amino acids: CAWSVKEKLFF. CDR3 coding DNA: TGTGCCTGGAGTGTGAAGGAAAAACTGTTTTTT.

In its sample, this clonotype was seen once. At one end, the junction sequence differs from germline, possibly due to a read error. This chain links TRBV20-1 with TRBJ1-5, with D perhaps TRBD1 (6 bases). Germline V gives CDR1 DFQATT, CDR2 SNEGSKA (reference sequence). The CDR3 has 13 residues. CDR3 loop: CSAKGTFDHPQHF. CDR3 in DNA: TGCAGTGCTAAAGGGACATTTGATCATCCCCAGCATTTT.

This clonotype was counted ten times or more. The chain is built from TRBV20-1 and TRBJ1-6; perhaps TRBD1 as D (5 bases). The CDR3 runs 15 residues. Trimming left V 3 bases short and J 3 bases short, with 12 bases between. Per the germline V gene, CDR1 is DFQATT and CDR2 is SNEGSKA (reference sequence). As DNA, the CDR3 is TGCAGTGCTAGCTCGGACACGCTCTATAATTCACCCCTCCACTTT. Its translation: CSASSDTLYNSPLHF.

This clonotype was seen at least ten times. DNA of the CDR3: TGCAGTGCTAGAGGGACAGGGGGATCTGGGGCCAACGTCCTGACTTTC. It yields the protein CSARGTGGSGANVLTF. V is TRBV20-1 and J is TRBJ2-6; TRBD1 agrees at 10 bases. Germline V gives CDR1 DFQATT, CDR2 SNEGSKA (reference sequence). The V segment lost 1 base and the J segment 1 base; nucleotides outside the gene matches: 1. The CDR3 consists of 16 residues.

V gene TRBV7-6 combines with J gene TRBJ2-3, with TRBD2 as a possible D gene (6 bases). CDR3 length: 13 residues. Trimming cost V 9 bases and J 2 bases, with 12 bases left between them. Per germline, CDR1 SGHVS and CDR2 FNYEAQ. CDR3 DNA sequence: TGTGCCAGTTCCGGGAGCCCCACAGATACGCAGTATTTT. Translating it yields CASSGSPTDTQYF.

The V call is TRBV2, the J call TRBJ2-1; D unresolved. Trimming removed 2 bases at V and 5 bases at J, with 10 bases between. There are 14 residues in the CDR3. Germline V CDR1 and CDR2: SNHLY, FYNNEI. The CDR3 sequence: CASSEQPRDNEQFF. The CDR3 nucleotides are TGTGCCAGCAGTGAACAACCCCGCGACAATGAGCAGTTCTTC.

The CDR3 reads CSVVGLAGVIDTQYF. The DNA of the CDR3 is TGCAGCGTTGTAGGGCTAGCGGGAGTGATAGATACGCAGTATTTT. The chain combines TRBV29-1 with TRBJ2-3; 10 nucleotides align to TRBD2. The CDR3 consists of 15 residues. Germline V lookup: CDR1 SQVTM, CDR2 ANQGSEA. V lost 4 bases to trimming and J lost 5 bases; unmatched junction nucleotides: 9.

The table lists this clonotype with many counts. The V and J genes are TRBV15 and TRBJ2-7; no firm D call. Trimming stripped 0 bases from V and 5 bases from J, with 5 bases between. CDR1 LNHNV and CDR2 YYDKDF come from the germline V gene (reference sequence). The CDR3 is made up of 12 amino acids. The CDR3 DNA follows: TGTGCCACCAGCAGAGACACTCACGAGCAGTACTTC. This codes for CATSRDTHEQYF. Combining the CDR3 with reference TRBV15 and TRBJ2-7 gives the whole variable domain DAMVIQNPRYQVTQFGKPVTLSCSQTLNHNVMYWYQQKSSQAPKLLFHYYDKDFNNEADTPDNFQSRRPNTSFCFLDIRSPGLGDTAMYLCATSRDTHEQYFGPGTRLTVT.

The rearrangement links TRBV20-1 to TRBJ2-5; 14 bases align to TRBD2. This CDR3 is 17 amino acids long. The J segment lost 7 bases and the V segment lost 1 base, leaving 11 bases of the junction unmatched. The V gene's germline CDR1 is DFQATT and CDR2 SNEGSKA (reference sequence). CDR3 residues: CSARAEKAGLAGGTQYF. The CDR3 DNA sequence: TGCAGTGCTAGAGCCGAAAAAGCCGGACTAGCGGGGGGGACCCAGTACTTC.

In this sample, this clonotype turned up many times. The genes are TRBV3-1 and TRBJ1-1, with TRBD1 matching over 9 bases. Germline-derived CDR1 and CDR2 are LGHDT and YNNKEL (reference sequence). The CDR3 runs 16 residues. Losses at the gene ends were 7 bases for V and 5 bases for J; bases not matched to a gene: 14. As DNA, the CDR3 is TGTGCCAGCATTGCGCCCACTGGGACAGGGAGTACTGAAGCTTTCTTT. It codes for CASIAPTGTGSTEAFF. The full variable domain, in which reference TRBV3-1 and TRBJ1-1 provide the parts outside the CDR3, is DTAVSQTPKYLVTQMGNDKSIKCEQNLGHDTMYWYKQDSKKFLKIMFSYNNKELIINETVPNRFSPKSPDKAHLNLHINSLELGDSAVYFCASIAPTGTGSTEAFFGQGTRLTVV.

This clonotype appeared many times. The genes are TRBV24-1 and TRBJ2-1, with 9 bases aligning to TRBD1. V was pared by 2 bases and J by 5 bases, with 6 bases of the junction left unmatched. The CDR3 loop spans 16 amino acids. CDR1 is KGHDR, CDR2 SFDVKD, per germline. The CDR3 protein is CATSDSGQGPNNEQFF. CDR3 in DNA: TGTGCCACCAGTGATTCGGGACAGGGTCCCAACAATGAGCAGTTCTTC.

This clonotype has ten or more counts. The chain uses TRBV9 and TRBJ2-7; 7 nucleotides align to TRBD2. The CDR3 has 11 residues. The trim removed 5 bases at V and 5 bases at J, leaving 1 base unmatched. Germline V gives CDR1 SGDLS, CDR2 YYNGEE. The CDR3 loop is CASSTSDEQYF. CDR3 coding DNA: TGTGCCAGCAGTACTAGCGACGAGCAGTACTTC. Combining the CDR3 with reference TRBV9 and TRBJ2-7 gives the whole variable domain DSGVTQTPKHLITATGQRVTLRCSPRSGDLSVYWYQQSLDQGLQFLIQYYNGEERAKGNILERFSAQQFPDLHSELNLSSLELGDSALYFCASSTSDEQYFGPGTRLTVT.

This clonotype came up many times. The chain links TRBV7-9 to TRBJ2-7, with TRBD2 matching over 7 bases. Trimming removed 1 base from V and 2 bases from J; junction bases left unmatched: 8. Germline assignment: CDR1 SEHNR and CDR2 FQNEAQ (reference sequence). The CDR3 consists of 16 residues. The CDR3 region has the DNA TGTGCCAGCAGCTTAGTCGAGGCGGGAGACCCCTACGAGCAGTACTTC. Amino acids: CASSLVEAGDPYEQYF.

This clonotype was seen only a few times. This could be a read error, since a much larger clone is one nucleotide away. The chain has TRBV5-1 and TRBJ2-7; TRBD1 agrees at 8 bases. The V and J ends lost 4 bases and 7 bases, in that order; junction bases with no gene match: 13. This CDR3 comprises 15 residues. CDR1 SGHRS and CDR2 YFSETQ come from the germline V gene. The CDR3 is CASSRPGTGYNEQYF. CDR3 sequence (DNA): TGCGCCAGCAGCCGCCCTGGGACAGGATACAATGAGCAGTACTTC.